This entry concerns a single TCR beta chain. Its antigen is undetermined. Germline V gene sequence: CDR1 SEHNR, CDR2 FQNEAQ (reference sequence). This CDR3 is 15 amino acids long. Trimming took 1 base from V and 5 from J, leaving 15 bases between them. Repertoires were generated with immunoSEQ multiplex PCR, while TCRdb's copy carries only in-frame clones and drops some. Found here are about 270,000 clones, approximately 94% of them singletons; the top ten hold approximately 0.52%. This sample stems from a study of T cell responses to AZD1222 COVID-19 vaccine. General study points: Females made up more of the donors, who were largely white British, and clonal diversity may have come out too low. Within unmutated variant regions lay the reported targets of nearly half of spike-specific TCRs.

This TCR was recovered from an adult who received the AZD1222 COVID-19 vaccine. The chain uses TRBV7-9 and TRBJ2-7; unclear D gene. The sequencing here drew on peripheral blood, taken 28 days after the second AZD1222 dose. The DNA of the CDR3 is TGTGCCAGCAGCTTAGAGGGTCTAGGTTCGAACGAGCAGTACTTC. Its translation: CASSLEGLGSNEQYF.